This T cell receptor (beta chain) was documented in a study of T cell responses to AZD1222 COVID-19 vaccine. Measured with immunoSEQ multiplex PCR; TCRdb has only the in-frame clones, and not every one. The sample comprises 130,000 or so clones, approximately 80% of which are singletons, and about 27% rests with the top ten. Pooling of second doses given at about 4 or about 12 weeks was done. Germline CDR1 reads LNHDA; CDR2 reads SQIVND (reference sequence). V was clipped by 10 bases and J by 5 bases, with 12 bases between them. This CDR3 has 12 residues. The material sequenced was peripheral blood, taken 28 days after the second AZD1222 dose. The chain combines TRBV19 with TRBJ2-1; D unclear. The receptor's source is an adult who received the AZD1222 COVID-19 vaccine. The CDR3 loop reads CATPGRDNEQFF. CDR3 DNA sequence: TGTGCCACCCCCGGACGGGACAATGAGCAGTTCTTC. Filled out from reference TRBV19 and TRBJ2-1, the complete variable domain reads DGGITQSPKYLFRKEGQNVTLSCEQNLNHDAMYWYRQDPGQGLRLIYYSQIVNDFQKGDIAEGYSVSREKKESFPLTVTSAQKNPTAFYLCATPGRDNEQFFGPGTRLTVL.